One sample yielded the 13 T cell receptor beta chains listed below, sequenced in a study of blood T cell repertoires in COVID-19. Sequencing was performed with immunoSEQ multiplex PCR; in TCRdb, only in-frame clones are kept and a portion is missing. The sample has 300,000 or so clones; 75% to 95% are singletons. The sample consisted of PBMCs or T cells enriched from blood (not recorded which). The receptors shown here come from a woman under 40 who had recovered from COVID-19.

The rearrangement joins TRBV2 to TRBJ2-4, with a weak D call TRBD1 (6 bases). The germline V and J ends were trimmed by 9 bases and 1 base, with 19 bases remaining between them. The germline CDR1 and CDR2 sequences are SNHLY and FYNNEI. The CDR3 spans 16 residues. Written as DNA, the CDR3 is TGTGCCAGTGGGAATACAGGGAATCGGGCCAAAAACATTCAGTACTTC. This sequence encodes CASGNTGNRAKNIQYF. The complete variable domain, with remaining parts taken from reference TRBV2 and TRBJ2-4, reads EPEVTQTPSHQVTQMGQEVILRCVPISNHLYFYWYRQILGQKVEFLVSFYNNEISEKSEIFDDQFSVERPDGSNFTLKIRSTKLEDSAMYFCASGNTGNRAKNIQYFGAGTRLSVL.

The chain recombines TRBV4-1 with TRBJ2-1; 8 nucleotides line up with TRBD2. CDR3 length: 15 residues. V gave up 6 bases and J gave up 7 bases; unmatched junction bases: 11. Germline V lookup: CDR1 MGHRA, CDR2 YSYEKL. The DNA for the CDR3 is TGCGCCAGCAGTCGAGGAGCGGGAGAAGGGAATGAGCAGTTCTTC. Translating it yields CASSRGAGEGNEQFF.

The chain recombines TRBV5-1 with TRBJ2-3; maybe TRBD2 (6 bases). Deletions cut 2 bases from V and 0 bases from J, with 10 bases between. This CDR3 has 15 amino acids. CDR1 and CDR2 from the germline V gene are SGHRS and YFSETQ. The CDR3 bases are TGCGCCAGCAGCTTTAGCGGTGATAGCACAGATACGCAGTATTTT. Protein product: CASSFSGDSTDTQYF.

The table lists this clone with a count of one. Here the CDR3 DNA reads TGTGCCACCAGCATTCAACTTAACTATGGCTACACCTTC. The encoded protein is CATSIQLNYGYTF. The V and J genes are TRBV15 and TRBJ1-2; D gene unclear. V lost 4 bases and J 1 base, leaving 7 bases between the germline ends. The CDR3 is made up of 13 amino acids. Germline V gene sequence: CDR1 LNHNV, CDR2 YYDKDF (reference sequence).

The chain combines TRBV4-1 with TRBJ2-1; no clear D gene. Between the trimmed V and J ends, which lost 8 bases and 5 bases, there was a span of 13 bases. Germline V gene data show CDR1 as MGHRA and CDR2 as YSYEKL. There are 13 residues in the CDR3. CDR3 sequence reads: CASGFSRDNEQFF. The DNA of the CDR3 is TGCGCCAGCGGTTTCTCTCGGGACAATGAGCAGTTCTTC.

V and J are TRBV9 and TRBJ2-2; D perhaps matches TRBD1 (6 bases). This CDR3 is 16 amino acids long. V gave up 4 bases and J gave up 8 bases, with 21 bases separating them. Germline-derived CDR1 and CDR2 are SGDLS and YYNGEE. The CDR3 bases are TGTGCCAGCAGCCCCAATTCACAGGGTCGGTGGGGGGAGCTGTTTTTT. Protein product: CASSPNSQGRWGELFF.

The rearrangement links TRBV5-4 to TRBJ2-3; 14 positions match TRBD2. The CDR3 length is 16 residues. Germline lookup yields CDR1 SGHNT and CDR2 YYREEE (reference sequence). The trim removed 2 bases at V and 4 bases at J, leaving 3 bases unmatched. CDR3 sequence reads: CASSLRLAGGPDTQYF. The CDR3 coding sequence is TGTGCCAGCAGCTTAAGACTAGCGGGAGGGCCAGATACGCAGTATTTT.

The V gene is TRBV30, the J gene TRBJ1-1; D unresolved. Germline CDR1 reads GTSNPN; CDR2 reads SVGIG (reference sequence). The CDR3 is made up of 13 amino acids. V was shortened by 6 bases and J by 1 base, with 12 bases between the two germline ends. The CDR3 DNA reads TGTGCCTGTGGAGGGCAGGCGAACACTGAAGCTTTCTTT. This encodes CACGGQANTEAFF.

This clone was observed a handful of times. This rearrangement joins TRBV19 to TRBJ2-1; D uncertain. The germline V and J ends were trimmed by 2 bases and 6 bases, with 11 bases remaining between them. CDR1 is LNHDA, CDR2 SQIVND, per germline (reference sequence). The CDR3 extends over 14 amino acids. CDR3 loop: CASSIYSISNEQFF. The CDR3 DNA sequence: TGTGCCAGTAGTATATACAGTATTTCCAATGAGCAGTTCTTC.

The rearrangement uses TRBV18 and TRBJ1-2, with 9 bases fitting TRBD1. V was pared by 4 bases and J by 8 bases, with 5 bases of the junction left unmatched. Germline CDR1 is KGHSH and CDR2 is LQKENI. The CDR3 is 13 amino acids. CDR3 loop: CASSLDRGSGYTF. DNA for the CDR3: TGTGCCAGCTCACTTGACAGGGGGAGCGGCTACACCTTC.

The rearrangement links TRBV27 to TRBJ2-2, with 7 bases identical to TRBD2. The J segment lost 1 base and the V segment lost 5 bases, leaving 13 bases of the junction unmatched. This CDR3 region has 18 residues. Germline CDR1 is MNHEY and CDR2 is SMNVEV (reference sequence). Here the CDR3 DNA reads TGTGCCAGCAGTCAAGACATTTTAAGCGGGGTGAACACCGGGGAGCTGTTTTTT. It encodes CASSQDILSGVNTGELFF.

The chain uses TRBV6-5 and TRBJ1-2; 9 bases align to TRBD1. The germline V gene has CDR1 MNHEY and CDR2 SVGAGI. Trimming removed 2 bases from V and 6 bases from J; junction bases left unmatched: 4. The CDR3 covers 14 residues. CDR3 residues: CASSYLQGADGYTF. The CDR3 coding sequence is TGTGCCAGCAGTTACCTACAGGGGGCCGATGGCTACACCTTC.

The genes are TRBV10-3 and TRBJ1-1; D is ambiguous. This CDR3 has 13 residues. Germline CDR1 and CDR2: ENHRY and SYGVKD. V shed 7 bases and J shed 5 bases, with 14 bases lying between them. CDR3 DNA: TGTGCCATCATGTCAGGAGGAGTAACTGAAGCTTTCTTT. Amino acid sequence: CAIMSGGVTEAFF.